The next 16 T cell receptor beta chains were all read from a single sample in a study of tumor-infiltrating lymphocytes in primary liver carcinoma. Investigators took RNA and DNA out together from roughly 18-30 mg of unsorted bulk tissue. Starting material of roughly 550 ng total RNA yielded TCR beta cDNA via a constant-region primer. Researchers made the TCR beta libraries by running three nested multiplex PCR rounds with slightly modified ARM-PCR. Amplification in the first two PCR rounds was performed using TRBV1-TRBV30 forward primers and a C-beta reverse primer for roughly 9 cycles each. Via MiXCR, TCRdb re-called the multiplex PCR reads, giving one row per CDR3 protein. The sample lists 55,000 to 65,000 distinct CDR3 sequences, 60% to 85% seen once, with roughly three fifths in the top ten. The sequenced material came from liver tumor tissue from sampling region 2. As to subset: tumor region T2, inferior pole. The source is a man in his forties with primary liver carcinoma and hepatitis B virus infection.

The chain is built from TRBV7-3 and TRBJ2-1, with 7 bases aligning to TRBD1. Germline loops: CDR1 SGHTA, CDR2 FQGTGA. V lost 5 bases, J lost 10 bases, and 11 bases stayed unmatched. The CDR3 length is 14 residues. DNA of the CDR3: TGTGCCAGCAGCCTACAACGGGACAGTTCAGAGCAGTTCTTC. It specifies CASSLQRDSSEQFF.

As to this clonotype: A much more abundant neighbour one base away suggests this may be a read error. The chain has TRBV28 and TRBJ2-7; D unclear. V gave up 2 bases and J gave up 7 bases, with 12 bases separating them. The CDR3 is 13 amino acids. Looked up from germline, CDR1 is MDHEN and CDR2 is SYDVKM. In DNA, the CDR3 is TGTGCCAGCAGTTTACTAGGTTCTCGGGAGCAGTACTTC. This codes for CASSLLGSREQYF.

Concerning this clonotype itself: This may stem from a read error, because a much larger clone lies one nucleotide away. CDR3 sequence: CASARTRNSPLHF. For the CDR3, the DNA is TGTGCCAGCGCCAGGACGAGGAATTCACCCCTCCACTTT. The V call is TRBV11-2, the J call TRBJ1-6; D gene uncertain. Germline assignment: CDR1 SGHAT and CDR2 FQNNGV. Trimming removed 8 bases at V and 7 bases at J, with 12 bases between. This CDR3 is built from 13 residues.

The gene calls are TRBV6-5 and TRBJ2-1; D is perhaps TRBD2 (6 bases). CDR3 length: 17 amino acids. Germline assignment: CDR1 MNHEY and CDR2 SVGAGI. V gave up 0 bases and J gave up 1 base, with 13 bases separating them. CDR3 nucleotides: TGTGCCAGCAGTTACTCCGCGGGGTGGGTGTCCTACAATGAGCAGTTCTTC. It yields the protein CASSYSAGWVSYNEQFF.

As concerns this clonotype: Relative to the germline gene, one junction end is altered; a read error may explain this. V gene TRBV11-2 combines with J gene TRBJ2-2, with D possibly TRBD2 on 5 matching bases. Germline values: CDR1 SGHAT, CDR2 FQNNGV. CDR3 length: 15 residues. CDR3 in DNA: TGTGCCAGCAGCTTAGCGACGTGTAACTCCGGGAAGCTGTTTTTT. Its translation is CASSLATCNSGKLFF.

Of note for this clonotype: Sequence at one end of the junction differs from germline and may be a read error. The chain links TRBV4-1 to TRBJ2-2; 7 nucleotides match TRBD1. This CDR3 comprises 16 residues. Germline V gene lookup returns CDR1 MGHRA and CDR2 YSYEKL. CDR3 sequence (DNA): TGCACCAGCAACGATCTGGACAGGAGGTTAATCGGGGAGCTGTTTTTT. This sequence encodes CTSNDLDRRLIGELFF.

A note on this clonotype: The junction shows a germline mismatch at one end, possibly a read error. The chain is built from TRBV11-2 and TRBJ2-5, with TRBD1 identical over 7 bases. The CDR3 sequence is 16 residues long. Germline CDR1 reads SGHAT; CDR2 reads FQNNGV. The CDR3 DNA follows: TGTGCCAGCAGCCAAACTCATGGCAGGGGGAAAGAGACTCAGCACTTC. Translated, it gives CASSQTHGRGKETQHF. Complete variable domain (other parts from reference TRBV11-2 and TRBJ2-5): EAGVAQSPRYKIIEKRQSVAFWCNPISGHATLYWYQQILGQGPKLLIQFQNNGVVDDSQLPKDRFSAERLKGVDSTLKIQPAKLEDSAVYLCASSQTHGRGKETQHFGPGTRLLVL.

Concerning this clonotype itself: This could be a read error, since a much larger clone is one nucleotide away. V is TRBV19 and J is TRBJ2-7, with 7 bases fitting TRBD2. This CDR3 is 14 amino acids long. The germline V gene has CDR1 LNHDA and CDR2 SQIVND (reference sequence). The CDR3 nucleotides are TGTTCCAGTTCCTTGACTAGCTCGGATTACGAGCAGTACTTC. As protein: CSSSLTSSDYEQYF.

This rearrangement joins TRBV4-2 to TRBJ2-3, with unresolved D. Trimming took off 0 bases at V and 2 bases at J, with 12 bases between the two ends. This CDR3 is built from 16 residues. Looked up from germline, CDR1 is LGHNA and CDR2 is YNFKEQ. CDR3 DNA sequence: TGTGCCAGCAGCCAAGAACATAGCTCAAACACAGATACGCAGTATTTT. Its protein product is CASSQEHSSNTDTQYF.

Concerning this clonotype itself: One end of the junction is discordant with germline, which a read error may explain. V gene TRBV7-9 combines with J gene TRBJ2-7; no clear D gene. There are 12 residues in the CDR3. The germline gives CDR1 SEHNR, CDR2 FQNEAQ (reference sequence). DNA for the CDR3: TGTGCCAACAGCTTGGCGGATTACGAGCAGTACTTC. Translated: CANSLADYEQYF.

On this clonotype itself: One end of the junction varies from germline; a read error may be responsible. This sequence joins TRBV12-3 or TRBV12-4 and TRBJ2-2; D is undetermined. The length of the CDR3 is 12 residues. Written as DNA, the CDR3 is TGTGTCAGCAGTCTGCGGACCGGGGAGCTGTTTTTT. Translation gives CVSSLRTGELFF.

Notes on this clonotype: With a much larger clone just one base away, this may be a read error. Because it lacks the conserved phenylalanine or tryptophan at the end, this CDR3 is likely a read error. The chain links TRBV5-1 to TRBJ2-5; the D is unclear. Germline V gene sequence: CDR1 SGHRS, CDR2 YFSETQ. This CDR3 contains 15 residues. The V end was cut by 3 bases, the J end by 4 bases, with 16 bases between. The CDR3 here is CASSSIVDVRETQYI. The CDR3 DNA is TGCGCCAGCAGCTCCATCGTAGACGTAAGAGAGACCCAGTACATC.

Details on this clonotype: Being one base from a much bigger clone, this may be a read error. V and J are TRBV5-1 and TRBJ2-1; 9 bases map to TRBD2. The junction had 4 bases not matched to a gene; V was cut back by 4 bases and J by 2 bases. The CDR3 has 15 amino acids. The germline V gene encodes CDR1 SGHRS and CDR2 YFSETQ. The CDR3 DNA reads TGCGCCAGCAGCCCAATAGCGGGGGCCTACAATGAGCAGTTCTTC. Amino acid sequence: CASSPIAGAYNEQFF. Drawing the rest from reference TRBV5-1 and TRBJ2-1, the complete variable domain is KAGVTQTPRYLIKTRGQQVTLSCSPISGHRSVSWYQQTPGQGLQFLFEYFSETQRNKGNFPGRFSGRQFSNSRSEMNVSTLELGDSALYLCASSPIAGAYNEQFFGPGTRLTVL.

This clonotype showed up many times. V is TRBV6-2 or TRBV6-3 and J is TRBJ2-1; D is uncertain. CDR1 and CDR2 from the germline V gene are MNHEY and SVGEGT. The CDR3 runs 15 residues. V lost 6 bases, J lost 6 bases, and 18 bases lay in between. This chain's CDR3 is CASSKTKTLGNEQFF. The CDR3 nucleotides are TGTGCCAGCAGCAAAACTAAGACGTTAGGCAATGAGCAGTTCTTC.

Points on this clonotype: Likely a read error: the CDR3 ends without its conserved phenylalanine or tryptophan. This chain joins TRBV11-2 and TRBJ2-5, with 7 bases fitting TRBD2. The CDR3 runs 16 residues. CDR1 and CDR2 from the germline V gene are SGHAT and FQNNGV. Trimming at V came to 5 bases and at J to 7 bases, leaving 16 bases not matched to a gene. CDR3 sequence: CASSRTPDGGKGTQYI. For the CDR3, the DNA is TGTGCCAGCAGCCGAACTCCTGACGGGGGGAAAGGGACCCAGTACATC.

On this clonotype: Since a much larger clone is just one base distant, this may be a read error. The DNA for the CDR3 is TGTGCCAGCAGCCCTGGGGGAGGTGGCACAAATACGCAGTATTTT. This encodes CASSPGGGGTNTQYF. The gene calls are TRBV11-3 and TRBJ2-3, with D possibly matching TRBD2 (6 bases). Germline CDR1 is SGHNT and CDR2 is YENEEA. This CDR3 has 15 amino acids.